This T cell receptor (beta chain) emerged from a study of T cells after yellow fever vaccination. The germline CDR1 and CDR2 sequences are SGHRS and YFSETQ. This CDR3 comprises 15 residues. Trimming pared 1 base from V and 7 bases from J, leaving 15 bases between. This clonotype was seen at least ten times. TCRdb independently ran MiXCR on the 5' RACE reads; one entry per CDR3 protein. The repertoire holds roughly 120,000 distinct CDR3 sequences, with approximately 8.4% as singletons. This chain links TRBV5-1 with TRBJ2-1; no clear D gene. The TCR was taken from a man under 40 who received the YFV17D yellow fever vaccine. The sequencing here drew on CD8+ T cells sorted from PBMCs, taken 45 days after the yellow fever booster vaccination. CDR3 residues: CASSLYELSVNEQFF. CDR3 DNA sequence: TGCGCCAGCAGCTTGTATGAGCTGTCGGTTAATGAGCAGTTCTTC.